This TCR beta chain was sequenced in a study of T cell responses to AZD1222 COVID-19 vaccine. TCRdb's copy holds only in-frame clones and misses some; the assay was immunoSEQ multiplex PCR. Here the sample spans 85,000 to 130,000 clones, over 85% being singletons. Study findings and constraints: Possibly, clonal diversity was underestimated; donors were largely white British and included more females. In all cases, repertoires were sampled only after the peak T cell response.

V lost 4 bases and J 0 bases, leaving 4 bases between the germline ends. The CDR3 is 13 amino acids. From germline, CDR1 is ENHRY and CDR2 SYGVKD. About this clone itself: Its antigen is undetermined.

Here the sequenced sample was peripheral blood, taken on day 0 of AZD1222 vaccination. This clonotype was sampled from an adult in good health. This chain links TRBV10-3 with TRBJ1-3, with D unclear. The CDR3 nucleotides are TGTGCCATCAGTGGGGACTCTGGAAACACCATATATTTT. This sequence encodes CAISGDSGNTIYF.